One sample yielded the 23 T cell receptor beta chains listed below, sequenced in a study of cytomegalovirus exposure and HLA in healthy donors. The PCR contained 60 Vbeta and 13 Jbeta primers. This table comes from immunoSEQ multiplex PCR, and its TCRdb copy is limited to in-frame clones, with some not included. Of 140,000 to 150,000 clones listed, 80% are singletons. Sequences were obtained from PBMCs. These receptors came from a man aged 35-49 years in good health and CMV-seronegative.

This clone was counted only a few times. The V and J genes are TRBV9 and TRBJ2-2; 11 bases align to TRBD1. The CDR3 totals 15 residues. Trimming removed 4 bases from V and 3 bases from J; junction bases left unmatched: 2. From germline, CDR1 is SGDLS and CDR2 YYNGEE. The CDR3 sequence is CASSSGQGDTGELFF. CDR3 DNA sequence: TGTGCCAGCAGCTCGGGACAGGGGGACACCGGGGAGCTGTTTTTT. Drawing the rest from reference TRBV9 and TRBJ2-2, the complete variable domain is DSGVTQTPKHLITATGQRVTLRCSPRSGDLSVYWYQQSLDQGLQFLIQYYNGEERAKGNILERFSAQQFPDLHSELNLSSLELGDSALYFCASSSGQGDTGELFFGEGSRLTVL.

This clone was seen a handful of times. V usage is TRBV5-6 and J usage is TRBJ1-5; tentatively, D is TRBD1 (6 bases). CDR3 length: 15 residues. Trimming shortened V by 4 bases and J by 1 base, and 12 bases separated the two germline ends. Germline CDR1 SGHDT, CDR2 YYEEEE. CDR3 protein: CASSVTGGSNQPQHF. CDR3 coding DNA: TGTGCCAGCAGCGTGACAGGAGGCAGCAATCAGCCCCAGCATTTT.

This sequence joins TRBV28 and TRBJ2-7, with 9 bases identical to TRBD1. This CDR3 spans 15 amino acids. Trimming took 3 bases from V and 6 from J; bases not matched to a gene: 9. In germline, CDR1 is MDHEN, CDR2 SYDVKM. The DNA of the CDR3 is TGTGCCAGCAGTTTCCCCGGGACAGGGTCTACCGAGCAGTACTTC. This encodes CASSFPGTGSTEQYF.

The rearrangement joins TRBV7-9 to TRBJ2-1; possibly TRBD1 for D (5 bases). The CDR3 contains 15 residues. With 5 bases removed from V and 0 bases from J, the gap between germline ends came to 11 bases. CDR1 and CDR2 (germline): SEHNR, FQNEAQ (reference sequence). The CDR3 coding sequence is TGTGCCAGCAGCGAAAGGGGCCTCTCCTACAATGAGCAGTTCTTC. It translates to CASSERGLSYNEQFF.

This chain connects TRBV7-2 to TRBJ2-1, with 9 nucleotides matching TRBD2. With 1 base clipped from V and 6 bases from J, the junction kept 13 bases outside the gene matches. Germline V gene sequence: CDR1 SGHTA, CDR2 FQGNSA. There are 18 residues in the CDR3. CDR3 bases: TGTGCCAGCAGCTTAGGTCCCGGCGGGGGGGCCGAGAGCAATGAGCAGTTCTTC. Its translation is CASSLGPGGGAESNEQFF. Full variable domain (remainder filled in from reference TRBV7-2 and TRBJ2-1): GAGVSQSPSNKVTEKGKDVELRCDPISGHTALYWYRQSLGQGLEFLIYFQGNSAPDKSGLPSDRFSAERTGGSVSTLTIQRTQQEDSAVYLCASSLGPGGGAESNEQFFGPGTRLTVL.

This rearrangement joins TRBV28 to TRBJ1-1, with 7 bases identical to TRBD1. The CDR3 totals 16 residues. Germline V gives CDR1 MDHEN, CDR2 SYDVKM. V trimming: 5 bases; J trimming: 0 bases; junction bases outside the gene matches: 9. CDR3 bases: TGTGCCAGCAGTCATGCACAGGGGCTTTTGAACACTGAAGCTTTCTTT. Its protein product is CASSHAQGLLNTEAFF.

The CDR3: CASSLFWGAFGYTF. In DNA form, the CDR3 reads TGTGCCAGCAGTTTATTCTGGGGCGCTTTTGGCTACACCTTC. The chain uses TRBV27 and TRBJ1-2; TRBD1 might be the D (5 bases). Germline V gene lookup returns CDR1 MNHEY and CDR2 SMNVEV (reference sequence). Trimming pared 1 base from V and 7 bases from J, leaving 13 bases between. This CDR3 spans 14 amino acids.

Here the CDR3 DNA reads TGTGCCAGCAGCTTGGGAAGAGTGACGGGGACTCTTTCCCCAGATACGCAGTATTTT. Protein: CASSLGRVTGTLSPDTQYF. The chain is built from TRBV7-9 and TRBJ2-3; D possibly corresponds to TRBD2 (6 bases). Trimming took 3 bases from V and 4 from J, leaving 26 bases between them. In germline, CDR1 is SEHNR, CDR2 FQNEAQ (reference sequence). This CDR3 comprises 19 residues.

The chain recombines TRBV15 with TRBJ1-3; 7 positions match TRBD1. V shed 5 bases, J shed 4 bases, and the junction held 11 bases outside the gene matches. The CDR3 length is 16 residues. Germline V lookup: CDR1 LNHNV, CDR2 YYDKDF (reference sequence). CDR3 in DNA: TGTGCCACCAGCTCCTGGCAGGGGGTCTCCGGAAACACCATATATTTT. Its translation: CATSSWQGVSGNTIYF.

This clone turned up a few times. The chain uses TRBV30 and TRBJ1-2, with 8 bases aligning to TRBD1. V trimming: 0 bases; J trimming: 4 bases; junction bases outside the gene matches: 4. The germline V gene has CDR1 GTSNPN and CDR2 SVGIG (reference sequence). The CDR3 runs 14 residues. The CDR3 protein is CAWSVTGGIYGYTF. DNA of the CDR3: TGTGCCTGGAGTGTAACAGGGGGAATCTATGGCTACACCTTC.

This chain links TRBV6-6 with TRBJ1-5; D gene unclear. Germline V lookup: CDR1 MNHNY, CDR2 SVGAGI (reference sequence). This CDR3 is built from 14 residues. The V gene lost 5 bases and the J gene lost 11 bases, with 19 bases spanning the gap. The CDR3 loop is CASSGSGMLESQHF. In DNA, the CDR3 is TGTGCCAGCAGTGGATCGGGGATGTTAGAATCCCAGCATTTT.

This clone was seen a few times. Written as DNA, the CDR3 is TGTGCCTGGAGTGTACAGGGGCCCTTGGGAGGCTACACCTTC. Protein product: CAWSVQGPLGGYTF. The gene calls are TRBV30 and TRBJ1-2; 7 bases are shared with TRBD1. The ends lost 0 bases at V and 8 bases at J; junction bases unmatched: 9. Per the germline V gene, CDR1 is GTSNPN and CDR2 is SVGIG (reference sequence). The CDR3 extends over 14 amino acids.

To note about this clone: It differs at one base from a far larger clone, so likely a read error. The chain couples TRBV2 to TRBJ2-1; TRBD1 matches 8 bases. Germline V gene data show CDR1 as SNHLY and CDR2 as FYNNEI. The CDR3 totals 13 residues. Trimming removed 3 bases from V and 6 bases from J; junction bases left unmatched: 1. CDR3 bases: TGTGCCAGCAGTGACAGGGGGCGCAATGAGCAGTTCTTC. Translated: CASSDRGRNEQFF.

The rearrangement links TRBV27 to TRBJ1-1; D not resolved. This CDR3 comprises 13 residues. Trimming removed 7 bases at V and 5 bases at J, with 14 bases between. Germline V CDR1 and CDR2: MNHEY, SMNVEV (reference sequence). CDR3 residues: CASTLFRGTEAFF. The CDR3 region has the DNA TGTGCCAGCACCCTGTTCCGGGGTACTGAAGCTTTCTTT.

The chain is built from TRBV2 and TRBJ1-6; TRBD1 aligns across 11 bases. The germline CDR1 and CDR2 sequences are SNHLY and FYNNEI. V lost 10 bases and J lost 10; bases outside the gene matches: 15. CDR3 length: 16 residues. The CDR3 DNA sequence: TGTGCCACCAAGAAGGACAGGGGGCTTTTGGGATCACCCCTCCACTTT. Translated: CATKKDRGLLGSPLHF.

The chain links TRBV6-1 to TRBJ2-5; D is undetermined. This CDR3 has 14 amino acids. V was shortened by 3 bases and J by 2 bases, with 10 bases between the two germline ends. Germline V lookup: CDR1 MNHNS, CDR2 SASEGT. CDR3 in DNA: TGTGCCAGCAGTGACCCAAGGAGTCAAGAGACCCAGTACTTC. Translated, it gives CASSDPRSQETQYF.

The chain combines TRBV5-4 with TRBJ2-7, with a tentative D call TRBD1 (6 bases). The CDR3 loop spans 14 amino acids. The V end lost 5 bases, the J end lost 1 base, and 13 bases lay between the germline ends. Per the germline V gene, CDR1 is SGHNT and CDR2 is YYREEE (reference sequence). The CDR3 spells CASSFQGWSYEQYF. The DNA for the CDR3 is TGTGCCAGCAGTTTTCAGGGGTGGTCCTACGAGCAGTACTTC.

CDR3 DNA sequence: TGTGCCAGCAGCTCCGGGACAGGGGGCAATCAGCCCCAGCATTTT. Translating it yields CASSSGTGGNQPQHF. The rearrangement links TRBV7-8 to TRBJ1-5; the match to TRBD1 covers 10 bases. Germline CDR1 reads SGHVS; CDR2 reads FQNEAQ. This CDR3 is 15 amino acids long. Losses at the gene ends were 4 bases for V and 2 bases for J; bases not matched to a gene: 2.

This sequence joins TRBV19 and TRBJ1-6, with 10 positions matching TRBD1. The CDR3 loop spans 19 amino acids. V was pared by 2 bases and J by 7 bases, with 14 bases of the junction left unmatched. CDR1 and CDR2 from the germline V gene are LNHDA and SQIVND (reference sequence). CDR3 sequence: CASSIWGPGQGPRNSPLHF. Here the CDR3 DNA reads TGTGCCAGTAGTATATGGGGACCGGGACAGGGGCCGCGGAATTCACCCCTCCACTTT.

The gene calls are TRBV29-1 and TRBJ1-2, with TRBD1 matching 8 bases. The length of the CDR3 is 14 residues. Germline lookup yields CDR1 SQVTM and CDR2 ANQGSEA. The J segment lost 3 bases and the V segment lost 7 bases, leaving 10 bases of the junction unmatched. The CDR3 spells CSAVGQGNDYGYTF. The CDR3 DNA follows: TGCAGCGCTGTTGGACAGGGAAACGACTATGGCTACACCTTC.

This sequence joins TRBV9 and TRBJ1-4, with a weak D call TRBD1 (5 bases). Germline CDR1 is SGDLS and CDR2 is YYNGEE. V lost 2 bases to trimming and J lost 13 bases, with 18 bases between them. There are 14 residues in the CDR3. DNA for the CDR3: TGTGCCAGCAGCGTTTCGAGTGGGGGGGAGGGACTGTTTTTT. It is translated as CASSVSSGGEGLFF.

The rearrangement uses TRBV18 and TRBJ2-7, with D perhaps matching TRBD2 (5 bases). CDR3 size: 15 residues. CDR1 and CDR2 (germline): KGHSH, LQKENI. Trimming removed 3 bases from V and 6 bases from J, with 18 bases in between. CDR3 DNA sequence: TGTGCCAGCTCACCGGGGTCGAGGGCCCCCCTCGAGCAGTACTTC. Amino acid sequence: CASSPGSRAPLEQYF.

V usage is TRBV30 and J usage is TRBJ2-5, with D tentatively TRBD2 (6 bases). V gave up 5 bases and J gave up 4 bases, with 20 bases separating them. In germline, CDR1 is GTSNPN, CDR2 SVGIG (reference sequence). The length of the CDR3 is 15 residues. The CDR3 DNA is TGTGCCTGGGCCCTTCTGTCGGGGGTGGTAGAGACCCAGTACTTC. Protein product: CAWALLSGVVETQYF. Complete variable domain (other parts from reference TRBV30 and TRBJ2-5): SQTIHQWPATLVQPVGSPLSLECTVEGTSNPNLYWYRQAAGRGLQLLFYSVGIGQISSEVPQNLSASRPQDRQFILSSKKLLLSDSGFYLCAWALLSGVVETQYFGPGTRLLVL.